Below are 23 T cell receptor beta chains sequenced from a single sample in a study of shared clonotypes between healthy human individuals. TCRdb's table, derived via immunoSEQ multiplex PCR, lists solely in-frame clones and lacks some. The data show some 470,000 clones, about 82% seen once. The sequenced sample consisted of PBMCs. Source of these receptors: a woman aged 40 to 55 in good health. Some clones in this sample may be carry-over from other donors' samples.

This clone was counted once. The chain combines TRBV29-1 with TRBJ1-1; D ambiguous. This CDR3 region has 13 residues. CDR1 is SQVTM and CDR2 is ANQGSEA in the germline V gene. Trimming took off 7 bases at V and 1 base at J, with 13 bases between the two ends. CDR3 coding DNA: TGCAGCGCCTACGACGGACCGAACACTGAAGCTTTCTTT. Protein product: CSAYDGPNTEAFF.

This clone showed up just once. CDR3 DNA sequence: TGCGCCAGCAGTGAGATGAGGGGCACAGATACGCAGTATTTT. This translates into CASSEMRGTDTQYF. This chain connects TRBV10-2 to TRBJ2-3; weak D call: TRBD2 (5 bases). Germline loops: CDR1 WSHSY, CDR2 SAAADI. V was clipped by 2 bases and J by 1 base, with 7 bases between them. This CDR3 is 14 amino acids long.

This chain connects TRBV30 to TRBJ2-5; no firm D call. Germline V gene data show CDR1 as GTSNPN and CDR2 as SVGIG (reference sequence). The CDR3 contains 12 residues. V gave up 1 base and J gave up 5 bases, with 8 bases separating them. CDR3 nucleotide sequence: TGTGCCTGGAGTGCCCGACCCGAGACCCAGTACTTC. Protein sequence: CAWSARPETQYF.

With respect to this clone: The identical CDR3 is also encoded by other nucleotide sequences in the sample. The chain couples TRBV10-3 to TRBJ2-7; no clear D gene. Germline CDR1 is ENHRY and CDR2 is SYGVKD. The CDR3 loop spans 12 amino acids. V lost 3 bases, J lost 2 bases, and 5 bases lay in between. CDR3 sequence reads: CAISEQPYEQYF. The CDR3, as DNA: TGTGCCATCAGTGAACAGCCCTACGAGCAGTACTTC.

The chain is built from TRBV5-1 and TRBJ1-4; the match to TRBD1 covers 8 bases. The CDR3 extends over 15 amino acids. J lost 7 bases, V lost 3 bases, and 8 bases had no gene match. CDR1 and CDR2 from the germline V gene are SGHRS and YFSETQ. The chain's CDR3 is CASSWTGLTGEKLFF. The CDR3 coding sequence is TGCGCCAGCAGCTGGACAGGGTTGACTGGTGAAAAACTGTTTTTT.

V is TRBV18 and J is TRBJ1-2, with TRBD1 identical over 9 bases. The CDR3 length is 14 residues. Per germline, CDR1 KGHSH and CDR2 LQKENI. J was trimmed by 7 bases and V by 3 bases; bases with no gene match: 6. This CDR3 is CASSPGTGNSGYTF. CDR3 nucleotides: TGTGCCAGCTCACCCGGGACAGGGAATTCTGGCTACACCTTC.

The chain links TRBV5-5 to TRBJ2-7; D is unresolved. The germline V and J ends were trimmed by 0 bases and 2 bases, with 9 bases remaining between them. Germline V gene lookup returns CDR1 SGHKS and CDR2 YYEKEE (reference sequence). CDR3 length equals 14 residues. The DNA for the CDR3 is TGTGCCAGCAGCTTGGATCTCTCCACCTACGAGCAGTACTTC. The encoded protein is CASSLDLSTYEQYF.

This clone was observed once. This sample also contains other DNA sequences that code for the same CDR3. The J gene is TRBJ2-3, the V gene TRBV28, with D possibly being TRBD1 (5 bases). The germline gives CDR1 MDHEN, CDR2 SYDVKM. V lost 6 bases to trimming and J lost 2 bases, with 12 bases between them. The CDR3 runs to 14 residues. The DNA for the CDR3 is TGTGCCAGCAGAGTGCAGGGTTCCACAGATACGCAGTATTTT. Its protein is CASRVQGSTDTQYF.

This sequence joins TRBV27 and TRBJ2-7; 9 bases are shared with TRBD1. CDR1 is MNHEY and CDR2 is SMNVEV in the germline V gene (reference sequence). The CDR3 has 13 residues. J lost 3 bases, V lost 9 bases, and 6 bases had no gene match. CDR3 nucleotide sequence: TGTGCCAGTTGGGACAGGGACAACTACGAGCAGTACTTC. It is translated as CASWDRDNYEQYF.

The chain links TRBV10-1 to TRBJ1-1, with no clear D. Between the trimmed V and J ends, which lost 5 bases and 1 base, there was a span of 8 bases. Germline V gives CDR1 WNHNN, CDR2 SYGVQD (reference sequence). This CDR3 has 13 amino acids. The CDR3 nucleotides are TGCGCCAGCAGTCCGGACGGGAACACTGAAGCTTTCTTT. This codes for CASSPDGNTEAFF.

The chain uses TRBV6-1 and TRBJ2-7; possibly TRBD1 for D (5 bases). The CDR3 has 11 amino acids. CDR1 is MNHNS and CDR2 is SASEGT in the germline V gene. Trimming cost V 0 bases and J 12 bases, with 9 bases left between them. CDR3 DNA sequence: TGTGCCAGCAGTGAAGCTGGGGCCCTGTACTTC. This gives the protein CASSEAGALYF.

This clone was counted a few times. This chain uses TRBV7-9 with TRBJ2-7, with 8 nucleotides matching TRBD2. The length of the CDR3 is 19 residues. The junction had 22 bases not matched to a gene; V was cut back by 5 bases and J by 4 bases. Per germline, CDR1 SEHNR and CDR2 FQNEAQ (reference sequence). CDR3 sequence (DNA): TGTGCCAGCAGCACTACTATGGCCCTAGCGGGCGGGGATGTATACGAGCAGTACTTC. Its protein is CASSTTMALAGGDVYEQYF.

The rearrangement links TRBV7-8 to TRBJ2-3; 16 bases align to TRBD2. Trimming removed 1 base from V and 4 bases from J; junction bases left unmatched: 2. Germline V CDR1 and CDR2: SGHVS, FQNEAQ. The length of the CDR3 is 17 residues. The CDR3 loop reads CASSLGGLAGGPDTQYF. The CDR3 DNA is TGTGCCAGCAGCTTAGGGGGACTAGCGGGAGGGCCAGATACGCAGTATTTT.

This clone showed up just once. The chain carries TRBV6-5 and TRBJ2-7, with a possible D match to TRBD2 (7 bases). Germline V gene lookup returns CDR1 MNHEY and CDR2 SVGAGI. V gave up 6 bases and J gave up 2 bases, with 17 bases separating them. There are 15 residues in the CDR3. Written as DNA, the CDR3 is TGTGCCAGCAGGGAAAGGGGGAGCGGGGCCTACGAGCAGTACTTC. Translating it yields CASRERGSGAYEQYF.

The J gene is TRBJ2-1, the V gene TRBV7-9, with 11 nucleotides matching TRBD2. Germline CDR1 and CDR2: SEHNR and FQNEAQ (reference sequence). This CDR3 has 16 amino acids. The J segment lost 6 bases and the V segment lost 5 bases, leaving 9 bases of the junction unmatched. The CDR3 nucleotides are TGTGCCAGCAGCCCACCAGGGACTAGCGGATTCAATGAGCAGTTCTTC. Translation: CASSPPGTSGFNEQFF.

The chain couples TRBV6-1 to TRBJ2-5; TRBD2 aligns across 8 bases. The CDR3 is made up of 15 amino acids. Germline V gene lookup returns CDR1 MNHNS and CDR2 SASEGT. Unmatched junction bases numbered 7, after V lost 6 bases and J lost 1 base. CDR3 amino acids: CASSKLAEFQETQYF. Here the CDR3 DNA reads TGTGCCAGCAGCAAACTAGCGGAGTTCCAAGAGACCCAGTACTTC.

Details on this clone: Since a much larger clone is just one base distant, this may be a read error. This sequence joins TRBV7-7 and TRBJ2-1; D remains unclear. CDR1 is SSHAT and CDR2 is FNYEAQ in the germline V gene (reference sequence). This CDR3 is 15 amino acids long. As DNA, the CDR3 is TGTGCTGGCAGCCCCCTACGAAGAGACGGAAATGAGCAGTTCTTC. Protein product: CAGSPLRRDGNEQFF.

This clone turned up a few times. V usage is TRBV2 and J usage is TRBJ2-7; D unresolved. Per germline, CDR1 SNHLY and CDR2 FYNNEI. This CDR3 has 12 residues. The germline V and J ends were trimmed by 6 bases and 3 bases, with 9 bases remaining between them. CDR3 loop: CASRPLDYEQYF. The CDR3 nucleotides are TGTGCCAGCAGGCCTTTGGACTACGAGCAGTACTTC.

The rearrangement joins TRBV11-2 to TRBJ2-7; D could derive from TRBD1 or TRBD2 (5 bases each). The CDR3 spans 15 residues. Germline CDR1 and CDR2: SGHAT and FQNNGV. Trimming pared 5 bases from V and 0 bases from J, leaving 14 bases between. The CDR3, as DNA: TGTGCCAGCAGCCCCCACGTCGGGGCCTCCTACGAGCAGTACTTC. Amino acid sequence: CASSPHVGASYEQYF.

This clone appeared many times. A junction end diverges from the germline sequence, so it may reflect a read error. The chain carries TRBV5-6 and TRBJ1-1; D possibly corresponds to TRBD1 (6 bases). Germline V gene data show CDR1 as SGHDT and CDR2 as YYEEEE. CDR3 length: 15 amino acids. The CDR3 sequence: CASNLGQGRGTEAFF. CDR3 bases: TGTGCCAGCAACTTGGGACAAGGGAGGGGCACTGAAGCTTTCTTT.

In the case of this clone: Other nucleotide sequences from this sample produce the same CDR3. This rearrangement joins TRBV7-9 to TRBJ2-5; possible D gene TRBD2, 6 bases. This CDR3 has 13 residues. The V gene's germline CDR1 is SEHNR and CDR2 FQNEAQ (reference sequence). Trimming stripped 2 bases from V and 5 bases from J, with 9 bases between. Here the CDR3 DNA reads TGTGCCAGCAGCTTATCCGGAGGGGAGACCCAGTACTTC. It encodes CASSLSGGETQYF.

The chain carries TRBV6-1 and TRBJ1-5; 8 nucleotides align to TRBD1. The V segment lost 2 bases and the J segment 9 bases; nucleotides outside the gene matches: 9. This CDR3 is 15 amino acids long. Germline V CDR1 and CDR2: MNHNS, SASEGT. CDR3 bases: TGTGCCAGCAGTGAATGGACAGGGAGACGCCCGCCCCAGCATTTT. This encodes CASSEWTGRRPPQHF.

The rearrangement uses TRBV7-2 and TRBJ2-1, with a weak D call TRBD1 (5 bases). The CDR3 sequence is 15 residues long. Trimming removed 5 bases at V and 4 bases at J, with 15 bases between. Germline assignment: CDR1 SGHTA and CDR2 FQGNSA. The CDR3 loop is CASSTGRQEYNEQFF. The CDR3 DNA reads TGTGCCAGCAGCACAGGACGTCAGGAATACAATGAGCAGTTCTTC.